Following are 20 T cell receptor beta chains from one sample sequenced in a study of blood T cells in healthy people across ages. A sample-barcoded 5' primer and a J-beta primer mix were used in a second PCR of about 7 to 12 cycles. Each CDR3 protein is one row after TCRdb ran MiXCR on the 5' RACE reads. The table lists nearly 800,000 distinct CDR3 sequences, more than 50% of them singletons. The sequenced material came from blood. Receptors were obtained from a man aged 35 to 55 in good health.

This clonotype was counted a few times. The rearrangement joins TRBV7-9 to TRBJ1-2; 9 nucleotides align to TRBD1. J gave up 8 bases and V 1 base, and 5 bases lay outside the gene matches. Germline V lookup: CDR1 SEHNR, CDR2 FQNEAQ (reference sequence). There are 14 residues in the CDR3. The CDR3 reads CASSLVGQGKGYTF. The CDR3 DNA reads TGTGCCAGCAGCTTAGTAGGACAGGGGAAGGGCTACACCTTC.

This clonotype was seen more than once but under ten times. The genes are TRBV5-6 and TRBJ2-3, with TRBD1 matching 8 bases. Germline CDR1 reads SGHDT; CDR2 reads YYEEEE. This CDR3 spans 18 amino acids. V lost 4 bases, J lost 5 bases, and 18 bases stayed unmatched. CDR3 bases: TGTGCCAGCAGCCCCGAGGTTGCAGGGGGCCCTAGTCGAGATACGCAGTATTTT. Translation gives CASSPEVAGGPSRDTQYF. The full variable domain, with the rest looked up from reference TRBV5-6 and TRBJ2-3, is DAGVTQSPTHLIKTRGQQVTLRCSPKSGHDTVSWYQQALGQGPQFIFQYYEEEERQRGNFPDRFSGHQFPNYSSELNVNALLLGDSALYLCASSPEVAGGPSRDTQYFGPGTRLTVL.

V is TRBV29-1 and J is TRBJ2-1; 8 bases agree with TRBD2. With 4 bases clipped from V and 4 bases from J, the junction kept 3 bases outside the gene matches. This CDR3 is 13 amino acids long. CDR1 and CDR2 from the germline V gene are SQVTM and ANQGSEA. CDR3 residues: CSVGLAGYNEQFF. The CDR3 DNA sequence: TGCAGCGTTGGCCTAGCGGGTTACAATGAGCAGTTCTTC.

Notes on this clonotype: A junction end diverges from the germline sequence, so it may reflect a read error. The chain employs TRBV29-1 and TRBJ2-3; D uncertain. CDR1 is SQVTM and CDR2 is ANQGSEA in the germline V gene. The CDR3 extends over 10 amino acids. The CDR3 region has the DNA TGCAGCGGGAGCACAGAGACGCAGTATTTT. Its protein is CSGSTETQYF.

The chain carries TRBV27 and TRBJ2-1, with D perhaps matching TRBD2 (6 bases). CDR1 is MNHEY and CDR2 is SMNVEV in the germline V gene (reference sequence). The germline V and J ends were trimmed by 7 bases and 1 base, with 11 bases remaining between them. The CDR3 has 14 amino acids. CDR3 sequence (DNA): TGTGCCAGCAAGGAGGAGGGTTCCTACAATGAGCAGTTCTTC. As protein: CASKEEGSYNEQFF.

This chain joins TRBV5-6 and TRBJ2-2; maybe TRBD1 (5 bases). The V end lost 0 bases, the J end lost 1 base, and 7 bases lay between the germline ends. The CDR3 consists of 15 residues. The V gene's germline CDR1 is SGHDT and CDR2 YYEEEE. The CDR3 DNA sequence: TGTGCCAGCAGCTTGGTTCAGGGGAACACCGGGGAGCTGTTTTTT. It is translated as CASSLVQGNTGELFF. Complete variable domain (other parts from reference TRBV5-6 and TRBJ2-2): DAGVTQSPTHLIKTRGQQVTLRCSPKSGHDTVSWYQQALGQGPQFIFQYYEEEERQRGNFPDRFSGHQFPNYSSELNVNALLLGDSALYLCASSLVQGNTGELFFGEGSRLTVL.

The CDR3 spells CASSYSRGTASTRGAFF. CDR3 DNA sequence: TGTGCCAGCAGTTACTCGAGAGGGACAGCCTCAACAAGGGGAGCTTTCTTT. The chain has TRBV6-2 or TRBV6-3 and TRBJ1-1; 7 positions match TRBD1. This CDR3 region has 17 residues. The germline V gene encodes CDR1 MNHEY and CDR2 SVGEGT. The J segment lost 10 bases and the V segment lost 0 bases, leaving 17 bases of the junction unmatched.

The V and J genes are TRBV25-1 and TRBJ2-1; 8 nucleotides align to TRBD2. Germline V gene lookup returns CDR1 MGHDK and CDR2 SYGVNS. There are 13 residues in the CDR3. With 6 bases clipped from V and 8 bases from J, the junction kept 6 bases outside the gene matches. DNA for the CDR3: TGTGCCAGCAGGGGACTAGGGCTCTATGAGCAGTTCTTC. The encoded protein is CASRGLGLYEQFF.

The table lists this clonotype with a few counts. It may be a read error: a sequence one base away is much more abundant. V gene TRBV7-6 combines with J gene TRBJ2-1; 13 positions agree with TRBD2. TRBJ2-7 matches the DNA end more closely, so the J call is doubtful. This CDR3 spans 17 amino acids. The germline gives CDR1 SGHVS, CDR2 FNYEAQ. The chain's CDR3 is CASSPRTSGSSYNEQYF. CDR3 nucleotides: TGTGCCAGCAGCCCCCGGACTAGCGGGAGCTCCTACAATGAGCAGTACTTC.

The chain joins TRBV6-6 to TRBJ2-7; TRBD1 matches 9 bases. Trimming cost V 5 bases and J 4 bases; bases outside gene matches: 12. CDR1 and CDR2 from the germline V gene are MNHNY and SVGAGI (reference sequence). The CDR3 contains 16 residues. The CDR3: CASSHHRGTGPYEQYF. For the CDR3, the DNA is TGTGCCAGCAGTCATCACCGAGGGACAGGGCCGTACGAGCAGTACTTC.

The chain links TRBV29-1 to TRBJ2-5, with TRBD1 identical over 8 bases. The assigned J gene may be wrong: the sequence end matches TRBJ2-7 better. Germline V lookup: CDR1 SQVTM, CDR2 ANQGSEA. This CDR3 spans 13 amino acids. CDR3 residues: CSVELGTGYEQYF. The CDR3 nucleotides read TGCAGCGTAGAACTGGGGACAGGCTACGAGCAGTACTTC.

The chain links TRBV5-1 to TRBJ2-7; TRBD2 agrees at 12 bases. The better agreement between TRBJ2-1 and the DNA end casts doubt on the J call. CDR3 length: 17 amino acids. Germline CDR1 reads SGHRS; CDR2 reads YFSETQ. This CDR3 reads CASRARRTSGDYNEQFF. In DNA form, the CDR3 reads TGCGCCAGCAGGGCCCGTCGGACTAGCGGGGATTACAATGAGCAGTTCTTC.

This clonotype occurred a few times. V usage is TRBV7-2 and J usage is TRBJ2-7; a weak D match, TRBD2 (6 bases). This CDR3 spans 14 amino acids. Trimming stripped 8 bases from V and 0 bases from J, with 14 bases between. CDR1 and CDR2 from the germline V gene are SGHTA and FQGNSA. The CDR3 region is CASSGGVSSYEQYF. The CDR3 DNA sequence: TGTGCCAGCTCCGGCGGGGTTAGCTCCTACGAGCAGTACTTC. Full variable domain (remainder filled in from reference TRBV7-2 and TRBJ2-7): GAGVSQSPSNKVTEKGKDVELRCDPISGHTALYWYRQSLGQGLEFLIYFQGNSAPDKSGLPSDRFSAERTGGSVSTLTIQRTQQEDSAVYLCASSGGVSSYEQYFGPGTRLTVT.

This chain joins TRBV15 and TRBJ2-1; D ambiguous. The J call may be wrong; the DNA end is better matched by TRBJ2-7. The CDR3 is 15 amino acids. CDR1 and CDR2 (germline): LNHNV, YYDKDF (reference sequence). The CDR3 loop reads CATSRDRAPVNEQYF. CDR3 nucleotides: TGTGCCACCAGCAGAGATAGGGCGCCAGTCAATGAGCAGTACTTC.

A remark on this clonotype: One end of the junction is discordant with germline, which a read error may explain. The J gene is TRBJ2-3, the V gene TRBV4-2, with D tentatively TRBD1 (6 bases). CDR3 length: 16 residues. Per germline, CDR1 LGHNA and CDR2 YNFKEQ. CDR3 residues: CTSSQETGQGTDTQYF. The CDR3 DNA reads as TGTACCAGCAGCCAAGAAACAGGGCAAGGCACAGATACGCAGTATTTT.

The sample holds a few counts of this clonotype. This chain's CDR3 is CASSAPGSYNEQFF. The CDR3 nucleotides are TGTGCCAGCAGCGCCCCCGGGTCCTACAATGAGCAGTTCTTC. The rearrangement joins TRBV7-2 to TRBJ2-1; the D is unclear. The CDR3 loop spans 14 amino acids. V dropped 5 bases and J dropped 1 base, with 9 bases sitting between them. Germline-derived CDR1 and CDR2 are SGHTA and FQGNSA.

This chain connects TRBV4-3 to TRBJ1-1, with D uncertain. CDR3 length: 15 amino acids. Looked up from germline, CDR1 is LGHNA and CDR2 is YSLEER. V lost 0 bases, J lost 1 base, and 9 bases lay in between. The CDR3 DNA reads TGCGCCAGCAGCCAAGATGGAAGGAGGAACACTGAAGCTTTCTTT. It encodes CASSQDGRRNTEAFF.

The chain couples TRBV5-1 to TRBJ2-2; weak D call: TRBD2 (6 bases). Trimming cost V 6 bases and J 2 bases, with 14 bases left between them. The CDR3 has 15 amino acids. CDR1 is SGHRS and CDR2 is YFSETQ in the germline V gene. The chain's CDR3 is CASTYAGPNTGELFF. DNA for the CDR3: TGCGCCAGCACGTACGCGGGACCTAACACCGGGGAGCTGTTTTTT. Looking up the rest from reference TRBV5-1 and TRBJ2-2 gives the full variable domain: KAGVTQTPRYLIKTRGQQVTLSCSPISGHRSVSWYQQTPGQGLQFLFEYFSETQRNKGNFPGRFSGRQFSNSRSEMNVSTLELGDSALYLCASTYAGPNTGELFFGEGSRLTVL.

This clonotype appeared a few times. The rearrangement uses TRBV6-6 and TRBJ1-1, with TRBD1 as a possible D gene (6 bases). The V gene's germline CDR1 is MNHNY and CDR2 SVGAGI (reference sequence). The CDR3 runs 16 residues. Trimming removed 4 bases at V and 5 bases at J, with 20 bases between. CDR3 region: CASSSGHGGKRTEAFF. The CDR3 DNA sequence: TGTGCCAGCAGTTCCGGCCACGGGGGCAAGCGTACTGAAGCTTTCTTT.

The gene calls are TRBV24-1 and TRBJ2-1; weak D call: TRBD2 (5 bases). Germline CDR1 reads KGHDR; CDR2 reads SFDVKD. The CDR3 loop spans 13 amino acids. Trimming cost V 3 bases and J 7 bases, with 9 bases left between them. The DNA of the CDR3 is TGTGCCACCAGTGATCAGAGGGTGAATGAGCAGTTCTTC. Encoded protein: CATSDQRVNEQFF.